This TCR beta chain originates from a study of identifying expanded T cells in peripheral blood (dated by TCRdb to the late 2010s). For the wider study: Four technical replicates, made by sequencing separate aliquots from the same pool of genomic DNA, were compared pairwise.

TCRbeta CDR3 regions were profiled by bias-controlled multiplex PCR amplification of genomic DNA with the immunoSEQ Assay. The study's processing was this. To quantify the absolute abundance of each unique TCRbeta CDR3 region, the sequences were collapsed and filtered. Two models were used to test differential abundance: a binomial model (Fisher-equivalent) and a beta-binomial model that adds time-dependent variance fitted from healthy donors. Clones with fewer than 5 combined templates were removed, and a clone was called differentially abundant if the clone's Benjamini-Hochberg FDR was below 0.01. Beta-binomial variance was modeled as a function of total template count across the two samples using the form v = (b*log(k)+a)^2. The table was pulled from immuneACCESS by TCRdb, which kept in-frame rearrangements only. Such tables lose some clones; where checked, under half of the loss comes from unresolved V genes, and the rest has no known cause. V, J and clone size are those of that table, while D and trimming were read from the DNA. Recorded for this sample are tens of thousands of clones; about 85% of them occurred a single time. About a fifth of the sample is taken by the ten largest.

The full study reports these points: The authors expected that biological variance in healthy repertoires might rise further over much longer intervals, such as months to years. In all healthy donors, the variance in clone template counts between samples taken 2 to 3 weeks apart rose significantly as total template count increased. Both the number of clones called differentially abundant and the false-positive rate were significantly reduced by the beta-binomial model across all healthy-donor time intervals. The binomial model flagged 0.9 to 1.5 differentially abundant clones between technical replicates but 15 to 17 over around two weeks and 19 over approximately four weeks.

V is shortened by 5 bases, J by 5 bases, and the region joining them spans 16 bases. CDR1 MNHEY and CDR2 SVGAGI are derived from the germline V gene. Its CDR3 holds 15 amino acids, cysteine through phenylalanine. Just CDR3 DNA is preserved here, 45 bases in frame from base 1. As concerns this clone: Its antigen remains undetermined. Base qualities are missing; no much larger clone stands one base away.

During the collection period, no immune events, such as infections, were documented for the healthy donors. Healthy-donor blood repertoires served as a training cohort to calibrate time-dependent variance in a beta-binomial model of T-cell clone differential abundance. The training cohort comprised ten or so healthy donors, 3 female and 7 male. An age range of about 29 to 65 years, with an average of about 43 years, was recorded for the donors. Whole blood, obtained from a commercial supplier, was collected from each healthy donor at three time points spaced roughly 14 days apart. Genomic DNA was extracted from unsorted whole blood for immunosequencing.

This receptor was taken from a person aged 18 to 75 in good health. The sequenced material came from blood. The chain is assembled from TRBV6-5 and TRBJ1-3, with the D gene too uncertain to name. DNA sequence: TGTGCCAGCAGTCCGCAACCCATGTTTCGAAACACCATATATTTT. This gives the protein CASSPQPMFRNTIYF.